This entry describes one T cell receptor beta chain. Its antigen is still unknown. The data were taken from a study of T-cell memory formation after mild COVID-19. Study results and caveats: Clones from the second wave (peaking day 37) had unconfirmed SARS-CoV-2 specificity. Clones that contracted from day 15 to 85 had balanced CD4/CD8; later expanders were CD4+ biased. The main location of contracting CD4+ clones was CM and EM, and that of contracting CD8+ clones was EMRA.

5'RACE, which relied on constant-segment primers, yielded TCR alpha and TCR beta cDNA libraries carrying sample barcodes and UMIs. From the 5' RACE reads, TCRdb called clonotypes with MiXCR, one entry per CDR3 protein. The sample lists hundreds of thousands of distinct CDR3 sequences; about a fifth were seen once. The V end lost 3 bases, the J end lost 3 bases, and 10 bases lay between the germline ends. The CDR3 covers 14 residues. Germline V lookup: CDR1 SGHKS, CDR2 YYEKEE (reference sequence). Specimen: PBMCs or a T cell subset sorted from them (not recorded which). The TCR was taken from an adult woman who had mild COVID-19 (a few samples of this study predate the infection). Cell type and time point are not known. V is TRBV5-5 and J is TRBJ1-5; no firm D call. The DNA of the CDR3 is TGTGCCAGCAGCTCAGGTTCCTACAATCAGCCCCAGCATTTT. Its translation: CASSSGSYNQPQHF.